The sequence of this TCR beta chain was determined in a study of control samples from healthy donors and cancer patients. The CDR3 is 14 amino acids. Germline CDR1 and CDR2: SGHNT and YENEEA. V was pared by 2 bases and J by 1 base, with 8 bases between. This clone was counted a single time. The assay was immunoSEQ multiplex PCR, and TCRdb's table has in-frame clones only and misses some. The sample gives roughly 100,000 clones, approximately 90% of which show up once; about 2.5% is in the top ten. The V call is TRBV11-3, the J call TRBJ2-5; D ambiguous. The sequence derives from a woman in her late teens or twenties in good health. Sequenced material: blood. The CDR3 DNA reads TGTGCCAGCAGCTTATTCCAGCCCCAAGAGACCCAGTACTTC. As protein: CASSLFQPQETQYF.